Presented here are 19 T cell receptor beta chains from one specimen sequenced in a study of blood T cell repertoires in COVID-19. Clones were sequenced by immunoSEQ multiplex PCR, and TCRdb holds only the in-frame ones, with some missing. The sample consists of approximately 170,000 clones, around 82% of them appearing once. Sequencing was performed on peripheral blood. Receptors were obtained from a woman at least 80 years old with active or convalescent COVID-19.

This sequence joins TRBV29-1 and TRBJ2-7, with TRBD1 identical over 7 bases. From germline, CDR1 is SQVTM and CDR2 ANQGSEA. V lost 7 bases, J lost 5 bases, and 8 bases stayed unmatched. The CDR3 spans 12 residues. The CDR3 sequence is CSATTGSHEQYF. The CDR3 DNA sequence: TGCAGCGCAACGACAGGGTCCCACGAGCAGTACTTC.

This clone has just one count. This chain joins TRBV13 and TRBJ1-1, with TRBD1 identical over 10 bases. With V trimmed by 3 bases and J by 5 bases, 12 bases remained unmatched. The CDR3 length is 17 residues. In germline, CDR1 is PRHDT, CDR2 FYEKMQ (reference sequence). The CDR3 loop reads CASSFGGQGPLLTEAFF. As DNA, the CDR3 is TGTGCCAGCAGCTTTGGGGGACAGGGGCCCTTGTTGACTGAAGCTTTCTTT.

The chain couples TRBV14 to TRBJ1-5; 9 positions agree with TRBD1. Germline V lookup: CDR1 SGHDN, CDR2 FVKESK. This CDR3 is 20 amino acids long. The V and J ends lost 4 bases and 0 bases, in that order; junction bases with no gene match: 16. The CDR3 is CASSPGTGSTDIYSNQPQHF. CDR3 bases: TGTGCCAGCAGCCCCGGGACAGGGAGCACTGATATATATAGCAATCAGCCCCAGCATTTT.

This clone appeared a few times. V gene TRBV5-1 combines with J gene TRBJ1-5, with TRBD1 identical over 8 bases. Germline CDR1 is SGHRS and CDR2 is YFSETQ. Germline trimming cut 3 bases from V and 1 base from J; bases unmatched to any gene: 3. This CDR3 comprises 15 residues. The CDR3 DNA reads as TGCGCCAGCAGCTCAGGGGGCGCGAGCAATCAGCCCCAGCATTTT. Translated: CASSSGGASNQPQHF. Full variable domain (outside the CDR3, taken from reference TRBV5-1 and TRBJ1-5): KAGVTQTPRYLIKTRGQQVTLSCSPISGHRSVSWYQQTPGQGLQFLFEYFSETQRNKGNFPGRFSGRQFSNSRSEMNVSTLELGDSALYLCASSSGGASNQPQHFGDGTRLSIL.

The rearrangement joins TRBV28 to TRBJ1-2; 9 nucleotides align to TRBD1. The ends lost 9 bases at V and 2 bases at J; junction bases unmatched: 16. The CDR3 is 17 residues long. Germline-derived CDR1 and CDR2 are MDHEN and SYDVKM. CDR3 sequence reads: CASSTASGTGQNYGYTF. CDR3 in DNA: TGTGCCAGTAGCACCGCTTCCGGGACAGGGCAAAACTATGGCTACACCTTC.

This clone was picked up one time. The chain has TRBV12-3 or TRBV12-4 and TRBJ1-2; D gene unclear. The V and J ends lost 3 bases and 4 bases respectively, with 3 bases between them. The CDR3 extends over 11 amino acids. The CDR3 loop is CASSFRYGYTF. The CDR3 DNA reads TGTGCCAGCAGTTTTCGCTATGGCTACACCTTC.

V gene TRBV6-6 combines with J gene TRBJ1-1; possibly TRBD1 for D (6 bases). V lost 7 bases, J lost 8 bases, and 11 bases lay in between. Germline values: CDR1 MNHNY, CDR2 SVGAGI (reference sequence). The CDR3 totals 11 residues. CDR3 DNA sequence: TGTGCCAGCAAACCCCAGGGGGAAGCTTTCTTT. Encoded protein: CASKPQGEAFF.

The V gene is TRBV19, the J gene TRBJ1-5, with 7 bases that match TRBD1. V shed 3 bases and J 3 bases; nucleotides not matched to a gene: 5. The length of the CDR3 is 15 residues. The germline gives CDR1 LNHDA, CDR2 SQIVND (reference sequence). In DNA form, the CDR3 reads TGTGCCAGTAGTATCACAGGGGCGGCCAATCAGCCCCAGCATTTT. Its translation is CASSITGAANQPQHF.

This sequence joins TRBV6-5 and TRBJ1-2; 10 bases are shared with TRBD1. V lost 2 bases and J lost 10; bases outside the gene matches: 10. CDR3 length: 15 residues. Germline CDR1 is MNHEY and CDR2 is SVGAGI. The CDR3 region is CASSYPTGTGDHYTF. CDR3 bases: TGTGCCAGCAGTTACCCAACCGGGACAGGGGATCACTACACCTTC.

This sequence joins TRBV27 and TRBJ1-1; 7 bases map to TRBD1. V shed 8 bases and J 5 bases; nucleotides not matched to a gene: 8. CDR1 is MNHEY, CDR2 SMNVEV, per germline (reference sequence). CDR3 length: 13 amino acids. The CDR3 DNA reads as TGTGCCAGCCGGATATCAGGGGGAACTGAAGCTTTCTTT. This encodes CASRISGGTEAFF.

The chain joins TRBV29-1 to TRBJ2-5, with D maybe TRBD1 (5 bases). This CDR3 is 12 amino acids long. V was cut by 5 bases and J by 2 bases, with 9 bases left in between. The germline V gene has CDR1 SQVTM and CDR2 ANQGSEA. The CDR3 DNA follows: TGCAGCGTTTCCAGACAGCAAGAGACCCAGTACTTC. Translated: CSVSRQQETQYF.

The rearrangement links TRBV2 to TRBJ1-1; D call uncertain. V lost 7 bases and J lost 4, with 13 bases in between. CDR1 and CDR2 from the germline V gene are SNHLY and FYNNEI. The CDR3 totals 13 residues. The CDR3 DNA sequence: TGTGCCAGCACCTCCGGAGAGTTCACTGAAGCTTTCTTT. Residues: CASTSGEFTEAFF.

A few counts support this clone. The V and J genes are TRBV10-3 and TRBJ1-2; TRBD1 matches 8 bases. CDR3 length: 15 amino acids. V lost 0 bases and J lost 6; bases outside the gene matches: 6. The germline gives CDR1 ENHRY, CDR2 SYGVKD. CDR3 loop: CAISESPMDRDGYTF. The CDR3 nucleotides are TGTGCCATCAGTGAGTCCCCCATGGACAGGGATGGCTACACCTTC.

The rearrangement joins TRBV28 to TRBJ2-1; D perhaps matches TRBD2 (6 bases). Germline CDR1 MDHEN, CDR2 SYDVKM. The CDR3 contains 14 residues. V lost 3 bases, J lost 9 bases, and 15 bases lay in between. This CDR3 is CASSFAGRTGEQFF. The CDR3 DNA is TGTGCCAGCAGTTTTGCGGGGCGCACGGGTGAGCAGTTCTTC.

The gene calls are TRBV28 and TRBJ1-2; a weak D match, TRBD1 (5 bases). The V and J ends lost 3 bases and 10 bases respectively, with 15 bases between them. This CDR3 has 13 amino acids. Germline V CDR1 and CDR2: MDHEN, SYDVKM. CDR3 protein: CASSFPGRDAYTF. The CDR3 DNA reads as TGTGCCAGCAGTTTTCCTGGGAGGGACGCCTACACCTTC.

The chain joins TRBV6-5 to TRBJ2-1; 13 nucleotides align to TRBD2. V trimming: 6 bases; J trimming: 9 bases; junction bases outside the gene matches: 5. Per the germline V gene, CDR1 is MNHEY and CDR2 is SVGAGI. CDR3 size: 14 residues. CDR3 in DNA: TGTGCCAGCAGCGGACTAGCGGGAGTTGGTGAGCAGTTCTTC. This encodes CASSGLAGVGEQFF.

This sequence joins TRBV25-1 and TRBJ2-3; 9 positions match TRBD2. Losses at the gene ends were 3 bases for V and 5 bases for J; bases not matched to a gene: 3. CDR3 length: 14 residues. Germline V lookup: CDR1 MGHDK, CDR2 SYGVNS. The CDR3 loop reads CASSDSGGLDTQYF. CDR3 nucleotide sequence: TGTGCCAGCAGTGACAGCGGGGGGCTAGATACGCAGTATTTT.

This chain connects TRBV6-4 to TRBJ2-1; D unresolved. Germline V gene lookup returns CDR1 MRHNA and CDR2 SNTAGT. The V end lost 3 bases, the J end lost 2 bases, and 11 bases lay between the germline ends. CDR3 size: 15 residues. The CDR3 here is CASSEGASTYNEQFF. In DNA, the CDR3 is TGTGCCAGCAGTGAAGGAGCGAGTACCTACAATGAGCAGTTCTTC.

This rearrangement joins TRBV7-6 to TRBJ2-5, with TRBD1 matching 8 bases. This CDR3 has 16 residues. V lost 4 bases to trimming and J lost 5 bases; unmatched junction nucleotides: 12. Germline CDR1 and CDR2: SGHVS and FNYEAQ. The CDR3 spells CASSSQTTGGQETQYF. CDR3 nucleotides: TGTGCCAGCAGCTCCCAGACCACAGGGGGACAGGAGACCCAGTACTTC.